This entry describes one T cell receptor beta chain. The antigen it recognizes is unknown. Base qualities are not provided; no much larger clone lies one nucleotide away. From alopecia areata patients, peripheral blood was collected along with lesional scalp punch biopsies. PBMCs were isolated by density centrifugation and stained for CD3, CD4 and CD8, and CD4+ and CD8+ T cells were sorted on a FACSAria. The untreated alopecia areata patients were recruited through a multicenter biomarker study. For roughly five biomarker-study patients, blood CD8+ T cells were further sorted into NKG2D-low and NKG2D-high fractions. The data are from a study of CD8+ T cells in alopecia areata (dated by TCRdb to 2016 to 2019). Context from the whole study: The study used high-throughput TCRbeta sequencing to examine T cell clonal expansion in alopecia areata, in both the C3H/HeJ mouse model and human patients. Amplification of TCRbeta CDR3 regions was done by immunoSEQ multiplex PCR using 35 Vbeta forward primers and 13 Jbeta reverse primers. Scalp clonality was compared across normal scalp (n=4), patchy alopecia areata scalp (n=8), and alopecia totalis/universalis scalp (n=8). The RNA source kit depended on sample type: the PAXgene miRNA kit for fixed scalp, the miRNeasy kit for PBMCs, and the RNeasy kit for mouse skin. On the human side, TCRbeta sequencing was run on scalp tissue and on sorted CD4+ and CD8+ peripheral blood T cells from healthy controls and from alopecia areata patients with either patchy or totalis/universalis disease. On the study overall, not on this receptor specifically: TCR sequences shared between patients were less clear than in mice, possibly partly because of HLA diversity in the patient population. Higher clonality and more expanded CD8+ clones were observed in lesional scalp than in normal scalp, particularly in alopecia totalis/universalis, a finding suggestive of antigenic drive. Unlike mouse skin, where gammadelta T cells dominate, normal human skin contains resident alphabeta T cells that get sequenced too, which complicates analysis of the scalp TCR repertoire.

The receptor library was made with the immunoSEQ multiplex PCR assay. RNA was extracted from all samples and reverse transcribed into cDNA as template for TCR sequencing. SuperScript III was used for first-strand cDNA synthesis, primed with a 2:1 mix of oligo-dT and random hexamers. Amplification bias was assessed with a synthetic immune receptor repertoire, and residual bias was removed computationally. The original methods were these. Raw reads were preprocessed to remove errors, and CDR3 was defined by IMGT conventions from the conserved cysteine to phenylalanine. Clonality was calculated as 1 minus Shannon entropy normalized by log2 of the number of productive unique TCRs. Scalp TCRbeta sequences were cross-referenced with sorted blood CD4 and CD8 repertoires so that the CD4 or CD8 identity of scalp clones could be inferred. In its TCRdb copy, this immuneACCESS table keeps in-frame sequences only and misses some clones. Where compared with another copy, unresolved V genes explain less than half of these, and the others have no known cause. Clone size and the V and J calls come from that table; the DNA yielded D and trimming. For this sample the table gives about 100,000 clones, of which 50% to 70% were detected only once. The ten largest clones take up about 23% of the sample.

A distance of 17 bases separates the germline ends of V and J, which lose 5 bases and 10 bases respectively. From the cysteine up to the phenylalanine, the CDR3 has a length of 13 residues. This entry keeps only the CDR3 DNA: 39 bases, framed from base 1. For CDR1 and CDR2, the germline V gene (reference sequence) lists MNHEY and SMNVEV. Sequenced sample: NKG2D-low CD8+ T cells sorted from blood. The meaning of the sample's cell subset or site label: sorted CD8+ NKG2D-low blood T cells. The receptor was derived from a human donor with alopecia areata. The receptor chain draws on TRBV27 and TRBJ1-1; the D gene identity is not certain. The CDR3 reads CASSPSSVLGAFF. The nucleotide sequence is TGTGCCAGCAGTCCCAGTTCCGTCCTCGGAGCTTTCTTT.